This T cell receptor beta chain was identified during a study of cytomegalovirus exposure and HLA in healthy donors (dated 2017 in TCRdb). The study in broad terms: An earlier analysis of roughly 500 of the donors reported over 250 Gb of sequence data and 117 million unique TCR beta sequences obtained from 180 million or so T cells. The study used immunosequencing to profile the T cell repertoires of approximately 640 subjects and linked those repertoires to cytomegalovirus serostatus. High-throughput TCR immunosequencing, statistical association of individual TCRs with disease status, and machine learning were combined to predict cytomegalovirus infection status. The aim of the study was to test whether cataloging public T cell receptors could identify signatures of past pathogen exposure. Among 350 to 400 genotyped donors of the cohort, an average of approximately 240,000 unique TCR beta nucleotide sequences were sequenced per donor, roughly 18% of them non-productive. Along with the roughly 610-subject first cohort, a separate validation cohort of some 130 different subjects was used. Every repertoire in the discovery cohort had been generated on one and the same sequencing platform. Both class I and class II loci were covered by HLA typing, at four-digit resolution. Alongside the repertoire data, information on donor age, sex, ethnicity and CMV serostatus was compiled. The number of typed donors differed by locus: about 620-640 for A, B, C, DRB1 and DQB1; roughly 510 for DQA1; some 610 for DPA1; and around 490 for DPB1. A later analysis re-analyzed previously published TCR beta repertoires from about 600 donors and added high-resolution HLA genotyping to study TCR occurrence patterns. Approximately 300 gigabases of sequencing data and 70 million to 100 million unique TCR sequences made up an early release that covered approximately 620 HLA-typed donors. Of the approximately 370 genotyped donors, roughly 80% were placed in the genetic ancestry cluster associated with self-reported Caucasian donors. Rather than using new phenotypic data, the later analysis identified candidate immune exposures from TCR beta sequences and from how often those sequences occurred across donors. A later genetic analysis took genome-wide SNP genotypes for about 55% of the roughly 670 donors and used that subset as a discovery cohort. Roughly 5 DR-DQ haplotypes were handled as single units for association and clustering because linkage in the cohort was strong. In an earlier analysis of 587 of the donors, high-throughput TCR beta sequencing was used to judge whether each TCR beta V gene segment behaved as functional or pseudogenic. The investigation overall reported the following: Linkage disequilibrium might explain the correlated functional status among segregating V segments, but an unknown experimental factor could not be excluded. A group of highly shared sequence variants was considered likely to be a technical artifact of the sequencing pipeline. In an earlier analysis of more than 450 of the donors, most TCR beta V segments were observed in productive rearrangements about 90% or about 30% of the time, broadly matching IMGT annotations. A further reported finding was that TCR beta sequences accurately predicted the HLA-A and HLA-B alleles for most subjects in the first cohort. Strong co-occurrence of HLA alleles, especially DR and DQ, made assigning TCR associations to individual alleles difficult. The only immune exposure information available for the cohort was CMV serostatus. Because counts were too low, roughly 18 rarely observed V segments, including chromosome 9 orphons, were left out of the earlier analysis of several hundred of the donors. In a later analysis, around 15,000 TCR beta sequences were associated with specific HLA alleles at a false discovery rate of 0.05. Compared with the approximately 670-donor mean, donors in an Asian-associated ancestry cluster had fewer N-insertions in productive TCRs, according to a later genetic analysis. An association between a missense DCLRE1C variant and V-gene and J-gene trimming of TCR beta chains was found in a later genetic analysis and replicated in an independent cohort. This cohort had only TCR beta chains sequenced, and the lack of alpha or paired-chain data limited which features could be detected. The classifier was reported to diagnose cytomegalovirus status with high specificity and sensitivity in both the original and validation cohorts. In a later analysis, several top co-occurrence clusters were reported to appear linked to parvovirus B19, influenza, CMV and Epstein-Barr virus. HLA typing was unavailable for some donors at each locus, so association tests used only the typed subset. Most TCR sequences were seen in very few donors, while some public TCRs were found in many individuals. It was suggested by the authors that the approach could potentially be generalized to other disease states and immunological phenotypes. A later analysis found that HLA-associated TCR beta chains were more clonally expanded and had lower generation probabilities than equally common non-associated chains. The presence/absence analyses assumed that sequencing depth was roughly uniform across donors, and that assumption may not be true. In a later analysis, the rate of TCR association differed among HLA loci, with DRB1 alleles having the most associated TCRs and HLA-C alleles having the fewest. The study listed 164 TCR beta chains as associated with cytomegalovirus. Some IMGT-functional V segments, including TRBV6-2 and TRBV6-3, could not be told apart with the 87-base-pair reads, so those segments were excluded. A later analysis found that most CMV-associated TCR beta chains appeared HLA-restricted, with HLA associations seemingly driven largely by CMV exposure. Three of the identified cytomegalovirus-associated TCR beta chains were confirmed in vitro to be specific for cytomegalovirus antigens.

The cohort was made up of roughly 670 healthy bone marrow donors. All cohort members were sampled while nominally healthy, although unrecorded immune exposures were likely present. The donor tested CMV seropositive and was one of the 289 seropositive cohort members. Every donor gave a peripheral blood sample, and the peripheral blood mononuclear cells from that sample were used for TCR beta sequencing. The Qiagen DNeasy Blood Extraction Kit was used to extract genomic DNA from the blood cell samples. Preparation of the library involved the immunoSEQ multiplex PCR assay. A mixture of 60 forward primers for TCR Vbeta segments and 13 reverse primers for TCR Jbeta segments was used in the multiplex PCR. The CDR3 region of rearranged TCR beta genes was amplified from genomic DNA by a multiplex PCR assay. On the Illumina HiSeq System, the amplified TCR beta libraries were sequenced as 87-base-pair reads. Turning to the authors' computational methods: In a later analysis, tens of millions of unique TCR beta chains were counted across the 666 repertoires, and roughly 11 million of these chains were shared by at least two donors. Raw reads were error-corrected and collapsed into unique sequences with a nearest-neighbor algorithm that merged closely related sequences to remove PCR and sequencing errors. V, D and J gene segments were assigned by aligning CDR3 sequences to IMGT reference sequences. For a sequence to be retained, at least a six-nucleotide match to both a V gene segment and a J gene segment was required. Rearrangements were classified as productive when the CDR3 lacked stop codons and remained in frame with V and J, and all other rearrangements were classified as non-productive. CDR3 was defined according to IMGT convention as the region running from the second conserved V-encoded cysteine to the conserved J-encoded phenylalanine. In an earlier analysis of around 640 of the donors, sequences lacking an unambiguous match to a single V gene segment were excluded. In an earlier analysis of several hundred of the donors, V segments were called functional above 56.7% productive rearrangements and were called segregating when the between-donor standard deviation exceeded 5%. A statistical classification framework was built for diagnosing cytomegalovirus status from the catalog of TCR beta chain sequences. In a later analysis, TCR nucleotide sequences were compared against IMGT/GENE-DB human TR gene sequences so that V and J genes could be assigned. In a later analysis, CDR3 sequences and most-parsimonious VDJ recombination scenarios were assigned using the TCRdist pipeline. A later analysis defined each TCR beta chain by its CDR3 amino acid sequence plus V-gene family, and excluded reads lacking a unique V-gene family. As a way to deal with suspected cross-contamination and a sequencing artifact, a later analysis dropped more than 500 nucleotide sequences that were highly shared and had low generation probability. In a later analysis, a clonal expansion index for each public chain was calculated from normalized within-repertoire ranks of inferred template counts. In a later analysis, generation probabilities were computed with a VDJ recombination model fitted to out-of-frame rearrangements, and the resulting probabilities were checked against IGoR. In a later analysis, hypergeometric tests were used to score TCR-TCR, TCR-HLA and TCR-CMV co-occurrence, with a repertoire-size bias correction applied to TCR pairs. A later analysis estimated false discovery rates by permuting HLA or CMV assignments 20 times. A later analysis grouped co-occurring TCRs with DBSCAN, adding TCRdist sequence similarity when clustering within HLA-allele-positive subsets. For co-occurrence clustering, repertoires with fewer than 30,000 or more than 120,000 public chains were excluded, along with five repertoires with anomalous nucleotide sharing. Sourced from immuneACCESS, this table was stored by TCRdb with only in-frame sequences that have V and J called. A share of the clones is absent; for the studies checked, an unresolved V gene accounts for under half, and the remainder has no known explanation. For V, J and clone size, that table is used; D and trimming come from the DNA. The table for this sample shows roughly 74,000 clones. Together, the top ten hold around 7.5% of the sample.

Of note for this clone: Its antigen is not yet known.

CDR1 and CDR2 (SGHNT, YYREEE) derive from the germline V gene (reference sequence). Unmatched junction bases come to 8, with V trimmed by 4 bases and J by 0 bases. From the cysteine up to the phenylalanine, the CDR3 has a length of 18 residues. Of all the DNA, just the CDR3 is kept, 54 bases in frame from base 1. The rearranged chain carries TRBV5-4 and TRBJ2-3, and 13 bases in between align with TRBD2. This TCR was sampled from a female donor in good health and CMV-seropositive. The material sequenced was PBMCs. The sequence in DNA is TGTGCCAGCAGCCCAGGACTAGCGGGGGTCCCAAGCACAGATACGCAGTATTTT. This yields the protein CASSPGLAGVPSTDTQYF.